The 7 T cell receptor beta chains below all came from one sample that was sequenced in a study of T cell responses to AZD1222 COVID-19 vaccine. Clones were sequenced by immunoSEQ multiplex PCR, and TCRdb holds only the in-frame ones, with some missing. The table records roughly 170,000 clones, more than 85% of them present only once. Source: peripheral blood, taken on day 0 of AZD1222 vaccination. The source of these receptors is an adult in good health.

CDR3: CATAGWGDEQFF. The CDR3 DNA reads TGTGCCACCGCAGGGTGGGGTGATGAGCAGTTCTTC. The chain carries TRBV24-1 and TRBJ2-1, with a possible D match to TRBD1 (5 bases). CDR1 is KGHDR and CDR2 is SFDVKD in the germline V gene. Trimming took off 9 bases at V and 8 bases at J, with 13 bases between the two ends. CDR3 length: 12 amino acids.

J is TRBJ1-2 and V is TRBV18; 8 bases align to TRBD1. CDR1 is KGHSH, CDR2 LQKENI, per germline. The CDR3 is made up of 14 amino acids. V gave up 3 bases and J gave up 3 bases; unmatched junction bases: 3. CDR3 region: CASSPGQADYGYTF. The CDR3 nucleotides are TGTGCCAGCTCACCGGGACAGGCTGACTATGGCTACACCTTC.

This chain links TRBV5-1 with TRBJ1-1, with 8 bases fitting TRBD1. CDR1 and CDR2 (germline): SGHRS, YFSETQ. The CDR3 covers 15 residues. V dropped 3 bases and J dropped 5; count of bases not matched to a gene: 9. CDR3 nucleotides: TGCGCCAGCAGCTCGATCGGACAGGGCAGGACTGAAGCTTTCTTT. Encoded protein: CASSSIGQGRTEAFF.

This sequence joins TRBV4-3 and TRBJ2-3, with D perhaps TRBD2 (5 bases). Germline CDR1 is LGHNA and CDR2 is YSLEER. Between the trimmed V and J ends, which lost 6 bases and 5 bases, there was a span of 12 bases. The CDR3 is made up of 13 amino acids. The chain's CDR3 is CASSYKGVDTQYF. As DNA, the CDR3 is TGCGCCAGCAGTTACAAGGGAGTAGATACGCAGTATTTT.

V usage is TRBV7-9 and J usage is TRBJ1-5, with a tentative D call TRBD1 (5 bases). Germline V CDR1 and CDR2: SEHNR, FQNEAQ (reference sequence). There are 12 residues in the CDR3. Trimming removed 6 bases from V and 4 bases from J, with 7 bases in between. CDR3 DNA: TGTGCCAGCAGTGACAGTAATCAGCCCCAGCATTTT. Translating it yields CASSDSNQPQHF.

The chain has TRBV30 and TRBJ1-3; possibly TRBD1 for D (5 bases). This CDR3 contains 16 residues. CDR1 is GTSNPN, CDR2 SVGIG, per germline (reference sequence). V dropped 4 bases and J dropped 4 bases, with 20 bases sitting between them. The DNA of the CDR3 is TGTGCCTGGATGGGACCGACCTGGACTGTGGGAAACACCATATATTTT. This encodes CAWMGPTWTVGNTIYF.

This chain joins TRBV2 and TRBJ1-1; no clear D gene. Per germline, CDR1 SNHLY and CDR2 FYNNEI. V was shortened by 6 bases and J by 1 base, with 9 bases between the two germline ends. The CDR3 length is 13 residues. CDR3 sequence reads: CASSVARNTEAFF. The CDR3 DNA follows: TGTGCCAGCAGCGTAGCACGGAACACTGAAGCTTTCTTT.